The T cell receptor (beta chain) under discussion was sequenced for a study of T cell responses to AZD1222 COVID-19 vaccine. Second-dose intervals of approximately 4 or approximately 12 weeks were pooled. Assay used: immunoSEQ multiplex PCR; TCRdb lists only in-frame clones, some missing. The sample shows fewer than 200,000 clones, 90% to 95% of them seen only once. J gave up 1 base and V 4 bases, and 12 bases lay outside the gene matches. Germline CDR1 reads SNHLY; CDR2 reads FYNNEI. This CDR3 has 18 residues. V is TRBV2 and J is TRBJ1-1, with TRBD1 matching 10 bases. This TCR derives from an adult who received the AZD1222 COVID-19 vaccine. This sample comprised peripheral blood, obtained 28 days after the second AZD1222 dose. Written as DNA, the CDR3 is TGTGCCAGCAGTGTGTCGGGGACAGGGGTGGACCCGAACACTGAAGCTTTCTTT. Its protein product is CASSVSGTGVDPNTEAFF.